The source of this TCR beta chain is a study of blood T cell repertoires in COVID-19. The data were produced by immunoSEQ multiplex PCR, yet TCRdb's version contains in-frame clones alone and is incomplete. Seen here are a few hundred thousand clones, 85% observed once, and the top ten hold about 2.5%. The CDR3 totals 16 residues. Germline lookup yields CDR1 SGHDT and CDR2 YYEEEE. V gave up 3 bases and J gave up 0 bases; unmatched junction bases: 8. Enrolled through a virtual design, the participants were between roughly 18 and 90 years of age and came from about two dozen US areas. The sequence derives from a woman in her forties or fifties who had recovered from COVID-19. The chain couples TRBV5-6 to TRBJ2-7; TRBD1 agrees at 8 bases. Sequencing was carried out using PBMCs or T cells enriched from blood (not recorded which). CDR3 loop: CASSSPRGTGSYEQYF. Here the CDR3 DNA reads TGTGCCAGCAGCTCCCCCAGAGGGACAGGCTCCTACGAGCAGTACTTC.